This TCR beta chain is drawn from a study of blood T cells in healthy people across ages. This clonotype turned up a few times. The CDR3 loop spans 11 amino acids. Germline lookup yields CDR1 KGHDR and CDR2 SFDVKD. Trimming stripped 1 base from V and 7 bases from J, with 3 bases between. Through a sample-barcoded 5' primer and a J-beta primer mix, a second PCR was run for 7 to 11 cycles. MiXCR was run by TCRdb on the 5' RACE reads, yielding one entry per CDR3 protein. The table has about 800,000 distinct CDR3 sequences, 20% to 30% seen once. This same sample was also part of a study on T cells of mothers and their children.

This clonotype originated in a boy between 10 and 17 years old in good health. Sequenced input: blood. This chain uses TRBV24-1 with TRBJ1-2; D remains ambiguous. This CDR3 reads CATSDLSGYTF. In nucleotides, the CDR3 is TGTGCCACCAGTGATTTAAGTGGCTACACCTTC.